A selection of T cell receptor beta chains follows, all from one sample in a study of blood T cell repertoires in COVID-19. Repertoires were generated with immunoSEQ multiplex PCR, while TCRdb's copy carries only in-frame clones and drops some. The sample lists more than 300,000 clones, more than 80% occurring once. The sequencing sample was made of peripheral blood. The origin of the receptors is a man aged 18 to 29 who had recovered from COVID-19. Both conserved end residues are trimmed from each CDR3. Each record gives: J gene, clone size, V gene, CDR3 length, CDR3 protein. A clone size is listed for some rows: how often the clone was seen (once, few, many), or a class if it is expanded.

>TRBJ2-1|many|TRBV7-2|16
ASSLEGTSGRFYNEQF
>TRBJ2-2|-|TRBV19|13
ASQSGIRTTGELF
>TRBJ1-2|-|TRBV10-3|14
ATKTTLQVPNYGYT
>TRBJ2-1|once|TRBV19|13
ASSIGVADHNEQF
>TRBJ2-7|-|TRBV7-9|13
ASSPLAGAGYEQY
>TRBJ1-2|-|TRBV4-2|10
ASSQEGSEDT
>TRBJ1-5|once|TRBV5-5|15
ASSLGVGRDSNQPQH
>TRBJ1-1|-|TRBV5-1|13
ASSLDPGTNTEAF
>TRBJ2-7|-|TRBV5-1|12
ASSLDDRGYEQY
>TRBJ1-1|few|TRBV12-5|8
ATGTAEAF
>TRBJ1-2|-|TRBV6-1|9
ASSPGNGYT
>TRBJ2-7|-|TRBV7-2|12
ASSLGPSPYEQY
>TRBJ2-1|-|TRBV4-2|16
ASSQDSAAGGFYNEQF
>TRBJ2-5|-|TRBV25-1|13
ASSNTGTGHETQY
>TRBJ1-2|-|TRBV7-2|11
ASSQDRDYGYT
>TRBJ2-1|-|TRBV20-1|9
SARPPGEQF
>TRBJ2-1|-|TRBV5-1|14
ASSFSSGSSYNEQF
>TRBJ1-3|-|TRBV6-2/TRBV6-3|12
ASSYLRQGDTIY
>TRBJ2-1|-|TRBV19|14
ASSSGTSGDYNEQF
>TRBJ1-2|once|TRBV7-9|10
ASGRGNYGYT
>TRBJ2-3|-|TRBV30|13
AWSGSGLSTDTQY
>TRBJ1-1|-|TRBV7-9|10
ASNRGGTEAF
>TRBJ2-5|-|TRBV2|10
AGGQTQETQY
>TRBJ1-4|-|TRBV5-5|12
ASSLDVPTSELF
>TRBJ1-3|-|TRBV7-9|14
ASSSQGVLSGNTIY
>TRBJ2-2|-|TRBV11-2|14
ASSFRTKSNTGELF
>TRBJ2-3|-|TRBV7-9|15
ASSLASSGRGTDTQY
>TRBJ1-5|-|TRBV30|13
AWKQQGNPNQPQH
>TRBJ2-3|-|TRBV6-4|13
ASSDLGGAIDTQY
>TRBJ1-2|once|TRBV3-1/TRBV3-2|14
ASSQVVGIKAYGYT
>TRBJ2-5|-|TRBV5-8|10
ASSTSVKTQY
>TRBJ2-2|few|TRBV5-1|12
ASSLDGVPGELF
>TRBJ2-7|-|TRBV4-1|13
ASSQGNRGAYEQY
>TRBJ2-1|-|TRBV19|16
ASSSLPGTFFSYNEQF
>TRBJ2-6|-|TRBV30|15
ACDPVRGAGGANVLT
>TRBJ1-1|-|TRBV7-9|14
ASGIQGAGPDTEAF
>TRBJ2-1|-|TRBV19|13
ASSILLAGADEQF
>TRBJ2-7|-|TRBV7-9|11
ASSFDRPYEQY
>TRBJ2-1|-|TRBV9|10
ASSTARDEQF
>TRBJ2-3|-|TRBV4-1|13
ASSPTRASTDTQY
>TRBJ2-7|-|TRBV19|13
ASSTAVGRGYEQY
>TRBJ2-1|-|TRBV3-1/TRBV3-2|15
ASSQDGQVSSYNEQF
>TRBJ1-1|once|TRBV25-1|11
ASKYGGNTEAF
>TRBJ2-1|-|TRBV7-9|12
ASSLAEGQGEQF
>TRBJ2-5|once|TRBV18|12
ASSPRGTEETQY
>TRBJ2-7|-|TRBV3-1/TRBV3-2|12
ASSRLAEGNEQY
>TRBJ2-7|-|TRBV12-3/TRBV12-4|11
ASSLFREAEQY
>TRBJ2-7|-|TRBV11-2|14
ASSFAPSGRVGEQY
>TRBJ2-3|-|TRBV3-1/TRBV3-2|14
ASSQIRLASTDTQY
>TRBJ1-2|many|TRBV7-9|14
ASSLLRAPGGHGYT
>TRBJ2-1|-|TRBV6-4|11
ASSVETSGSQF
>TRBJ2-2|once|TRBV19|12
ASSIRGGTGELF
>TRBJ2-5|-|TRBV11-3|13
ASSLTSRDQETQY
>TRBJ2-3|-|TRBV7-2|13
ASSTIGQGKDTQY
>TRBJ2-7|-|TRBV20-1|9
RAGDSYEQY
>TRBJ2-7|once|TRBV7-9|11
ASSLETGYEQY
>TRBJ2-1|-|TRBV5-4|14
ASSLDGLAGGVEQF